This entry features one TCR beta chain sequence. This sample was taken from a study of T cell changes during pregnancy in multiple sclerosis. Profiling relied on immunoSEQ multiplex PCR, and the TCRdb table lists in-frame clones only, not all of them. Counted here are 55,000 to 65,000 clones, 94% occurring once; the ten biggest clones make up less than 4%. Germline values: CDR1 SGDLS, CDR2 YYNGEE. Trimming cost V 0 bases and J 3 bases; bases outside gene matches: 3. CDR3 length equals 14 residues. The chain couples TRBV9 to TRBJ2-7; 7 bases align to TRBD2. The clonotype was recovered from a female donor with multiple sclerosis, enrolled in a pregnancy study. The starting material was CD8+ T cells from peripheral blood mononuclear cells, obtained in the third trimester of pregnancy. This CDR3 reads CASSVASGNYEQYF. CDR3 nucleotide sequence: TGTGCCAGCAGCGTAGCCAGCGGGAACTACGAGCAGTACTTC.